These 25 T cell receptor beta chains were all obtained from the same sample, sequenced in a study of T cells after posttransplantation cyclophosphamide (dated by TCRdb to 2016 to 2018). The library relied on the immunoSEQ multiplex PCR assay. Imported from immuneACCESS, the table was reduced by TCRdb to in-frame sequences with V and J called. These copies leave out some clones; in studies compared against another copy, an unresolved V gene accounts for under half, and the cause of the remainder is not known. The sample table holds roughly 16,000 clones, of which 85% were seen once. Roughly 28% of the sample is held by the ten biggest clonotypes. The control group consisted of over 10 patients who received myeloablative marrow transplants with methotrexate plus a calcineurin inhibitor and who were sampled 1 year after transplant. This material consisted of PBMCs, taken after allogeneic stem cell transplant with calcineurin inhibitor and methotrexate. All receptors derive from a female patient aged 18 to 29 who received an allogeneic stem cell transplant from an unrelated donor, was CMV-positive, and had acute and chronic GVHD. Some T cells may originate with the graft donor following a transplant.

V and J are TRBV19 and TRBJ2-2; 7 bases align to TRBD2. Per germline, CDR1 LNHDA and CDR2 SQIVND (reference sequence). The ends lost 7 bases at V and 2 bases at J; junction bases unmatched: 7. The CDR3 runs to 15 residues. The CDR3 spells CASTMTSRNTGELFF. CDR3 DNA sequence: TGTGCCAGTACCATGACTAGCAGAAACACCGGGGAGCTGTTTTTT. Full variable domain (remainder filled in from reference TRBV19 and TRBJ2-2): DGGITQSPKYLFRKEGQNVTLSCEQNLNHDAMYWYRQDPGQGLRLIYYSQIVNDFQKGDIAEGYSVSREKKESFPLTVTSAQKNPTAFYLCASTMTSRNTGELFFGEGSRLTVL.

V and J are TRBV28 and TRBJ2-1; 7 bases are a match to TRBD1. Losses at the gene ends were 4 bases for V and 9 bases for J; bases not matched to a gene: 9. The CDR3 is made up of 14 amino acids. The V gene's germline CDR1 is MDHEN and CDR2 SYDVKM. The CDR3 region has the DNA TGTGCCAGCAGTTATTCAGACAGGGTGGGTGAGCAGTTCTTC. It yields the protein CASSYSDRVGEQFF.

This clone was detected only once. This chain connects TRBV5-1 to TRBJ1-1; 8 nucleotides align to TRBD1. J was trimmed by 7 bases and V by 0 bases; bases with no gene match: 8. There are 15 residues in the CDR3. Germline CDR1 is SGHRS and CDR2 is YFSETQ. The CDR3 is CASSLETGGGIEAFF. The CDR3 DNA reads TGCGCCAGCAGCTTGGAAACAGGGGGTGGGATTGAAGCTTTCTTT.

The genes are TRBV28 and TRBJ1-5; 11 bases align to TRBD1. The CDR3 loop spans 13 amino acids. Germline loops: CDR1 MDHEN, CDR2 SYDVKM. The V segment lost 8 bases and the J segment 6 bases; nucleotides outside the gene matches: 3. In DNA, the CDR3 is TGTGCCAGCCGGACAGGGGGCTTTCAGCCCCAGCATTTT. Encoded protein: CASRTGGFQPQHF.

This chain links TRBV7-8 with TRBJ2-2, with 8 bases matching TRBD2. The germline V gene encodes CDR1 SGHVS and CDR2 FQNEAQ. Losses at the gene ends were 8 bases for V and 0 bases for J; bases not matched to a gene: 5. This CDR3 is 15 amino acids long. Here the CDR3 reads CASAVGLANTGELFF. The CDR3 nucleotides are TGTGCCAGCGCGGTGGGACTAGCGAACACCGGGGAGCTGTTTTTT. Supplemented by reference TRBV7-8 and TRBJ2-2, the full variable domain reads GAGVSQSPRYKVAKRGQDVALRCDPISGHVSLFWYQQALGQGPEFLTYFQNEAQLDKSGLPSDRFFAERPEGSVSTLKIQRTQQEDSAVYLCASAVGLANTGELFFGEGSRLTVL.

V is TRBV6-5 and J is TRBJ2-1; 9 nucleotides align to TRBD2. V lost 7 bases and J lost 9; bases outside the gene matches: 13. Germline V gives CDR1 MNHEY, CDR2 SVGAGI. The CDR3 is made up of 15 amino acids. CDR3: CASTAGGALTGEQFF. The DNA of the CDR3 is TGTGCCAGCACCGCGGGGGGGGCCCTGACCGGTGAGCAGTTCTTC.

The chain employs TRBV19 and TRBJ2-7; 8 positions agree with TRBD2. V trimming: 1 base; J trimming: 7 bases; junction bases outside the gene matches: 6. The germline gives CDR1 LNHDA, CDR2 SQIVND (reference sequence). The CDR3 sequence is 14 residues long. CDR3 sequence reads: CASSIVGRAREQYF. CDR3 in DNA: TGTGCCAGTAGTATAGTCGGGAGGGCGAGGGAGCAGTACTTC.

The rearrangement links TRBV6-5 to TRBJ1-1; TRBD1 is a possible D gene (6 bases). The CDR3 sequence is 14 residues long. Germline V gene data show CDR1 as MNHEY and CDR2 as SVGAGI. V shed 4 bases and J shed 4 bases, with 13 bases lying between them. The CDR3 DNA follows: TGTGCCAGCAGTTTACAGGGTTCGGGCACTGAAGCTTTCTTT. It encodes CASSLQGSGTEAFF.

This chain uses TRBV11-2 with TRBJ1-2; D may be TRBD1 (5 bases). Germline values: CDR1 SGHAT, CDR2 FQNNGV. Trimming shortened V by 1 base and J by 2 bases, and 5 bases separated the two germline ends. The CDR3 length is 13 residues. The CDR3 sequence: CASSLGQNYGYTF. CDR3 bases: TGTGCCAGCAGCTTAGGACAGAACTATGGCTACACCTTC.

This CDR3 is CSVRSSISSYEQYF. The DNA for the CDR3 is TGCAGCGTTCGGAGCTCAATAAGCTCCTACGAGCAGTACTTC. This chain uses TRBV29-1 with TRBJ2-7; D gene uncertain. Trimming shortened V by 5 bases and J by 0 bases, and 14 bases separated the two germline ends. This CDR3 contains 14 residues. Germline V gene lookup returns CDR1 SQVTM and CDR2 ANQGSEA.

V and J are TRBV4-1 and TRBJ2-1; D is perhaps TRBD2 (6 bases). The CDR3 extends over 16 amino acids. V was shortened by 4 bases and J by 0 bases, with 13 bases between the two germline ends. Germline CDR1 and CDR2: MGHRA and YSYEKL. The CDR3 region is CASSPYVADSYNEQFF. As DNA, the CDR3 is TGCGCCAGCAGCCCATATGTAGCGGACTCCTACAATGAGCAGTTCTTC.

The rearrangement links TRBV6-6 to TRBJ1-1, with 11 bases fitting TRBD1. The CDR3 covers 15 residues. V lost 6 bases to trimming and J lost 4 bases; unmatched junction nucleotides: 7. CDR1 is MNHNY and CDR2 is SVGAGI in the germline V gene (reference sequence). CDR3 nucleotide sequence: TGTGCCAGCAGCCGTGGACAGGGGGCGGGCACTGAAGCTTTCTTT. It translates to CASSRGQGAGTEAFF.

Only one count was recorded for this clone. The V call is TRBV5-6, the J call TRBJ2-3; D remains unclear. From germline, CDR1 is SGHDT and CDR2 YYEEEE. V lost 1 base and J 4 bases, leaving 7 bases between the germline ends. The CDR3 has 13 residues. The CDR3 protein is CASSLFFSDTQYF. DNA of the CDR3: TGTGCCAGCAGCTTGTTTTTCTCAGATACGCAGTATTTT.

The V gene is TRBV4-2, the J gene TRBJ2-1, with 15 bases fitting TRBD2. V shed 3 bases, J shed 1 base, and the junction held 7 bases outside the gene matches. Germline-derived CDR1 and CDR2 are LGHNA and YNFKEQ. The CDR3 contains 19 residues. In DNA, the CDR3 is TGTGCCAGCAGCCACCCCGGACTAGCGGGAGGGAAATCCTACAATGAGCAGTTCTTC. This gives the protein CASSHPGLAGGKSYNEQFF.

The chain employs TRBV7-9 and TRBJ1-4, with D unresolved. Trimming removed 5 bases from V and 0 bases from J, with 10 bases in between. The V gene's germline CDR1 is SEHNR and CDR2 FQNEAQ (reference sequence). This CDR3 has 15 amino acids. The CDR3 DNA is TGTGCCAGCAGCGTAATACAGACAACTAATGAAAAACTGTTTTTT. Translation gives CASSVIQTTNEKLFF.

The chain joins TRBV5-1 to TRBJ2-5; D uncertain. The ends were cut back, 0 bases at V and 4 bases at J, with 7 bases in the middle. Germline CDR1 and CDR2: SGHRS and YFSETQ. This CDR3 region has 13 residues. The CDR3 DNA follows: TGCGCCAGCAGCTTGGATATTCGAGAGACCCAGTACTTC. It codes for CASSLDIRETQYF.

V is TRBV27 and J is TRBJ1-2; possibly TRBD1 for D (6 bases). This CDR3 has 14 residues. The V and J ends lost 5 bases and 7 bases respectively, with 17 bases between them. In germline, CDR1 is MNHEY, CDR2 SMNVEV (reference sequence). The CDR3 sequence: CASSPWAGDRGYTF. CDR3 in DNA: TGTGCCAGCAGTCCCTGGGCAGGGGATCGTGGCTACACCTTC.

This clone was observed a handful of times. This chain joins TRBV10-3 and TRBJ2-7; tentatively, D is TRBD1 (6 bases). V was pared by 10 bases and J by 4 bases, with 17 bases between. The CDR3 consists of 13 residues. In germline, CDR1 is ENHRY, CDR2 SYGVKD. The CDR3 spells CATTDRGTYEQYF. As DNA, the CDR3 is TGTGCCACCACGGACAGAGGTACGTACGAGCAGTACTTC.

The rearrangement links TRBV7-8 to TRBJ2-7; 8 bases are a match to TRBD1. With V trimmed by 4 bases and J by 0 bases, 8 bases remained unmatched. CDR1 SGHVS and CDR2 FQNEAQ come from the germline V gene. The CDR3 runs 16 residues. The CDR3 protein is CASSSSGTGNSYEQYF. DNA for the CDR3: TGTGCCAGCAGCTCATCCGGGACAGGCAACTCCTACGAGCAGTACTTC. The full variable domain, its missing parts supplied by reference TRBV7-8 and TRBJ2-7, is GAGVSQSPRYKVAKRGQDVALRCDPISGHVSLFWYQQALGQGPEFLTYFQNEAQLDKSGLPSDRFFAERPEGSVSTLKIQRTQQEDSAVYLCASSSSGTGNSYEQYFGPGTRLTVT.

In its sample, this clone was seen once. This chain uses TRBV2 with TRBJ2-2, with a tentative D call TRBD1 (7 bases). The CDR3 spans 14 residues. V was clipped by 6 bases and J by 0 bases, with 8 bases between them. Germline V gene data show CDR1 as SNHLY and CDR2 as FYNNEI. For the CDR3, the DNA is TGTGCCAGCAGCAGGGGGGCGAACACCGGGGAGCTGTTTTTT. This gives the protein CASSRGANTGELFF.

The table lists this clone with a count of one. The chain couples TRBV27 to TRBJ2-3; D is perhaps TRBD1 (5 bases). The CDR3 has 14 amino acids. The V end was cut by 2 bases, the J end by 5 bases, with 11 bases between. Germline V CDR1 and CDR2: MNHEY, SMNVEV (reference sequence). The CDR3 nucleotides read TGTGCCAGCAGTTTAAAGGGGTGGATAGATACGCAGTATTTT. Its protein is CASSLKGWIDTQYF.

Points on this clone: One end of the junction does not line up with germline, which may come from a read error. The rearrangement uses TRBV6-1 and TRBJ2-1, with a possible D match to TRBD2 (6 bases). The germline CDR1 and CDR2 sequences are MNHNS and SASEGT. This CDR3 contains 13 residues. This CDR3 reads CASIELSGGEQFF. The DNA of the CDR3 is TGTGCCAGCATTGAACTTAGCGGAGGGGAGCAGTTCTTC.

This clone was detected a few times. The CDR3 loop is CASRRDGYEQYF. The CDR3, as DNA: TGTGCCAGCAGGCGGGACGGCTACGAGCAGTACTTC. The genes are TRBV2 and TRBJ2-7, with D possibly TRBD2 on 6 matching bases. The germline gives CDR1 SNHLY, CDR2 FYNNEI. The CDR3 is made up of 12 amino acids. V was shortened by 6 bases and J by 3 bases, with 9 bases between the two germline ends.

The CDR3 DNA reads as TGTGCCAGCAGCTTGGGAACAGGGGCCTACGAGCAGTACTTC. This translates into CASSLGTGAYEQYF. The chain carries TRBV5-6 and TRBJ2-7; TRBD1 aligns across 7 bases. Germline V gene data show CDR1 as SGHDT and CDR2 as YYEEEE. The CDR3 consists of 14 residues. V shed 0 bases and J 2 bases; nucleotides not matched to a gene: 2.

V and J are TRBV1 and TRBJ2-3; TRBD2 reflects the table's D call only, with no check against the DNA. TRBV1 is a known pseudogene. This CDR3 has 15 amino acids. The CDR3 DNA reads as TGCACCAGCAGCCAAGCGGGAGAGGACACAGATACGCAGTATTTT. Translated: CTSSQAGEDTDTQYF.